These 16 T cell receptor beta chains were all obtained from the same sample, sequenced in a study of OX40 agonist ivuxolimab in advanced cancers. The table came from immunoSEQ multiplex PCR; TCRdb's copy has only in-frame clones and leaves some out. Of tens of thousands of clones listed, approximately 80% are singletons. Sequenced material: CD4+ or CD8+ T cells sorted from blood, taken in a trial of the OX40 agonist ivuxolimab. All receptors derive from an adult with an advanced solid tumor such as melanoma, head and neck, liver or kidney cancer.

The chain uses TRBV27 and TRBJ1-3, with no clear D. V was clipped by 5 bases and J by 2 bases, with 10 bases between them. Per germline, CDR1 MNHEY and CDR2 SMNVEV (reference sequence). This CDR3 has 14 amino acids. The CDR3 sequence is CASSPLGAGNTIYF. In DNA form, the CDR3 reads TGTGCCAGCAGTCCCTTGGGAGCTGGAAACACCATATATTTT.

This clone was seen ten or more times. The rearrangement uses TRBV11-2 and TRBJ2-1; possible D gene TRBD2, 5 bases. The germline V gene has CDR1 SGHAT and CDR2 FQNNGV. V shed 3 bases and J shed 7 bases, with 7 bases lying between them. The CDR3 is 12 amino acids. This CDR3 reads CASSFRGNEQFF. DNA of the CDR3: TGTGCCAGCAGCTTTCGAGGGAATGAGCAGTTCTTC.

V and J are TRBV30 and TRBJ1-5; no reliable D call. The CDR3 has 13 amino acids. CDR1 is GTSNPN and CDR2 is SVGIG in the germline V gene (reference sequence). V was clipped by 0 bases and J by 3 bases, with 6 bases between them. The CDR3 spells CAWSVQDNQPQHF. The CDR3, as DNA: TGTGCCTGGAGTGTACAAGACAATCAGCCCCAGCATTTT.

The DNA of the CDR3 is TGTGCCAGCAGTTTAGCCCCAGACAATTACGAGCAGTACTTC. This translates into CASSLAPDNYEQYF. The chain recombines TRBV27 with TRBJ2-5, with D hard to call. Judging by the DNA end, TRBJ2-7 fits better; the J call may be wrong. This CDR3 has 14 amino acids. Germline V gene data show CDR1 as MNHEY and CDR2 as SMNVEV (reference sequence).

The chain employs TRBV18 and TRBJ2-1; TRBD1 might be the D (6 bases). The CDR3 consists of 14 residues. The germline V gene has CDR1 KGHSH and CDR2 LQKENI. Between the trimmed V and J ends, which lost 3 bases and 6 bases, there was a span of 12 bases. DNA for the CDR3: TGTGCCAGCTCACCCCCAGGGGACCCCAATGAGCAGTTCTTC. This encodes CASSPPGDPNEQFF.

Comments on this clone: One junction end disagrees with the germline gene, perhaps due to a read error. The chain joins TRBV10-3 to TRBJ2-5, with 12 bases fitting TRBD1. The CDR3 contains 14 residues. Germline CDR1 reads ENHRY; CDR2 reads SYGVKD. The CDR3 here is CAVSVGQGAETQYF. For the CDR3, the DNA is TGTGCCGTCAGTGTGGGACAGGGGGCTGAGACCCAGTACTTC.

This clone was observed once. The chain joins TRBV30 to TRBJ2-7, with TRBD1 as a possible D gene (6 bases). The V gene lost 7 bases and the J gene lost 2 bases, with 12 bases spanning the gap. Germline V gene data show CDR1 as GTSNPN and CDR2 as SVGIG (reference sequence). CDR3 length equals 12 residues. CDR3 amino acids: CAFKQGTYEQYF. As DNA, the CDR3 is TGTGCCTTCAAACAGGGTACCTACGAGCAGTACTTC.

V usage is TRBV29-1 and J usage is TRBJ2-2, with unresolved D. V lost 5 bases and J 5 bases, leaving 15 bases between the germline ends. The CDR3 totals 14 residues. Germline CDR1 is SQVTM and CDR2 is ANQGSEA. The CDR3 DNA reads TGCAGCGTTAAAGTGAACCCCTTAACCGGGGAGCTGTTTTTT. Its translation is CSVKVNPLTGELFF.

The chain employs TRBV5-1 and TRBJ2-3; 14 bases line up with TRBD2. V shed 4 bases, J shed 1 base, and the junction held 5 bases outside the gene matches. The CDR3 consists of 17 residues. CDR1 is SGHRS and CDR2 is YFSETQ in the germline V gene. CDR3 DNA: TGCGCCAGCAGCGGAATGGGACTAGCGGGGGGCACAGATACGCAGTATTTT. The encoded protein is CASSGMGLAGGTDTQYF.

The chain links TRBV5-1 to TRBJ2-5; D tentatively reads TRBD1 or TRBD2 (5 bases each). The CDR3 covers 16 residues. Germline CDR1 is SGHRS and CDR2 is YFSETQ. V lost 3 bases and J lost 5, with 20 bases in between. DNA of the CDR3: TGCGCCAGCAGCTGGGTGTCGGGGCATCCGACGGAGACCCAGTACTTC. It translates to CASSWVSGHPTETQYF.

V and J are TRBV15 and TRBJ1-5, with D perhaps TRBD1 (5 bases). CDR1 is LNHNV and CDR2 is YYDKDF in the germline V gene (reference sequence). The CDR3 runs 14 residues. Trimming removed 5 bases at V and 0 bases at J, with 8 bases between. Here the CDR3 reads CATSGGHSNQPQHF. The CDR3 bases are TGTGCCACCAGCGGCGGACATAGCAATCAGCCCCAGCATTTT.

The J gene is TRBJ2-5, the V gene TRBV7-2; D is ambiguous. The CDR3 is made up of 14 amino acids. V was clipped by 4 bases and J by 7 bases, with 16 bases between them. In germline, CDR1 is SGHTA, CDR2 FQGNSA. CDR3 in amino acids: CASSSWALEGTQYF. The CDR3 nucleotides read TGTGCCAGCAGCTCCTGGGCCCTTGAAGGGACCCAGTACTTC. Supplemented by reference TRBV7-2 and TRBJ2-5, the full variable domain reads GAGVSQSPSNKVTEKGKDVELRCDPISGHTALYWYRQSLGQGLEFLIYFQGNSAPDKSGLPSDRFSAERTGGSVSTLTIQRTQQEDSAVYLCASSSWALEGTQYFGPGTRLLVL.

The chain couples TRBV5-1 to TRBJ1-2; 7 nucleotides match TRBD1. This CDR3 comprises 15 residues. The junction had 6 bases not matched to a gene; V was cut back by 0 bases and J by 4 bases. The germline gives CDR1 SGHRS, CDR2 YFSETQ. This chain's CDR3 is CASSLAGEGAYGYTF. The DNA of the CDR3 is TGCGCCAGCAGCTTGGCGGGGGAGGGGGCCTATGGCTACACCTTC.

The V gene is TRBV21-1, the J gene TRBJ2-2; TRBD2 reflects the table's D call only, with no check against the DNA. TRBV21-1 is reported as a pseudogene. The CDR3 has 22 residues. CDR3 DNA sequence: TGTGCCAGCAGGCTCCTTCAAACGTGGCATCGAAACGCGGGGGGCCGCACCGGGGAGCTGTTTTTT. It encodes CASRLLQTWHRNAGGRTGELFF.

The chain carries TRBV9 and TRBJ2-1; 8 bases line up with TRBD2. With V trimmed by 0 bases and J by 5 bases, 4 bases remained unmatched. Germline V gives CDR1 SGDLS, CDR2 YYNGEE. There are 15 residues in the CDR3. The CDR3 reads CASSVGGLDHNEQFF. The CDR3 nucleotides are TGTGCCAGCAGCGTAGGGGGACTAGATCACAATGAGCAGTTCTTC.

The chain joins TRBV19 to TRBJ2-7; no clear D. The V and J ends lost 10 bases and 4 bases respectively, with 17 bases between them. This CDR3 has 13 residues. Germline-derived CDR1 and CDR2 are LNHDA and SQIVND (reference sequence). The CDR3, as DNA: TGTGCCAAGGAGCCAGAAGTTGGATACGAGCAGTACTTC. As protein: CAKEPEVGYEQYF.